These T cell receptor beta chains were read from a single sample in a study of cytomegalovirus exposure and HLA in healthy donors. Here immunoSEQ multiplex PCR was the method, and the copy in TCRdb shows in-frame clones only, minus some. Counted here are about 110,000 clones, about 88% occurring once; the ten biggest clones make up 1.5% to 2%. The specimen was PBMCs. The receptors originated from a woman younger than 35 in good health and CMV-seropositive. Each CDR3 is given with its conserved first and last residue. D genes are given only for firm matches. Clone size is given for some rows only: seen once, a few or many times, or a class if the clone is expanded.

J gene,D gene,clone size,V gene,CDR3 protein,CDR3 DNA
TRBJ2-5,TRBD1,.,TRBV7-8,CASSPDRAWGETQYF,TGTGCCAGCAGCCCCGACAGGGCGTGGGGGGAGACCCAGTACTTC
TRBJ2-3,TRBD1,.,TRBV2,CASRADRGGTDTQYF,TGTGCCAGCAGGGCCGACAGGGGAGGCACAGATACGCAGTATTTT
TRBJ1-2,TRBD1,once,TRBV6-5,CATRDRGQSGYTF,TGTGCCACCCGGGACAGGGGGCAAAGTGGCTACACCTTC
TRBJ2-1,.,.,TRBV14,CASSQGSGRINNEQFF,TGTGCCAGCAGCCAAGGGAGCGGGCGAATAAACAATGAGCAGTTCTTC
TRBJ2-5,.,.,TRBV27,CASSLSRLGLETQYF,TGTGCCAGCAGTTTATCGAGACTCGGGTTGGAGACCCAGTACTTC
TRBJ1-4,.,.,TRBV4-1,CASSQLTREAEKLFF,TGCGCCAGCAGCCAGCTAACCAGGGAGGCTGAAAAACTGTTTTTT
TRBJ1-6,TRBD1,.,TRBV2,CASSEIGTGLSDSPLHF,TGTGCCAGCAGTGAGATTGGGACAGGTTTGTCAGATTCACCCCTCCACTTT
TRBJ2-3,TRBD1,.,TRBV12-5,CASGLGQGETDTQYF,TGTGCTAGTGGTCTGGGACAGGGAGAGACAGATACGCAGTATTTT
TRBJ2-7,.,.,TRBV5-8,CASSHQGHLAYEQYF,TGTGCCAGCAGCCATCAGGGGCACTTAGCCTACGAGCAGTACTTC
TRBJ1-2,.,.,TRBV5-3,CARSHFRGGVGYGYTF,TGTGCCAGAAGCCACTTTAGGGGGGGAGTGGGCTATGGCTACACCTTC
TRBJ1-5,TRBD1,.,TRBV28,CASGQGSIQPQHF,TGTGCCAGCGGACAGGGGTCAATTCAGCCCCAGCATTTT
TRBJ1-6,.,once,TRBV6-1,CASSEAGTTSYNSPLHF,TGTGCCAGCAGTGAAGCCGGGACAACCTCCTATAATTCACCCCTCCACTTT
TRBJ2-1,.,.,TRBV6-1,CASSQASVGGASSYNEQFF,TGTGCCAGCAGTCAAGCGTCGGTTGGCGGGGCGAGCTCCTACAATGAGCAGTTCTTC
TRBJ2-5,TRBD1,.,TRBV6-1,CATSRDRNQETQYF,TGTGCCACCTCCCGGGACAGGAACCAAGAGACCCAGTACTTC
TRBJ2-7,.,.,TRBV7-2,CASSRILGSYEQYF,TGTGCCAGCAGCCGTATACTAGGGTCCTACGAGCAGTACTTC
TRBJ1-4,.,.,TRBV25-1,CASSERVGAAKNEKLFF,TGTGCCAGCAGTGAACGGGTGGGGGCAGCTAAAAATGAAAAACTGTTTTTT
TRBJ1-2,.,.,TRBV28,CASSFNGGGRNYGYTF,TGTGCCAGCAGTTTTAACGGGGGAGGGAGGAACTATGGCTACACCTTC
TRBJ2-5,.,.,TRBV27,CAAGRGETQYF,TGTGCCGCAGGAAGGGGAGAGACCCAGTACTTC
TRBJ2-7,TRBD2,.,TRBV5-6,CASSLDASGGRYEQYF,TGTGCCAGCAGCCTGGACGCTAGCGGGGGTCGTTACGAGCAGTACTTC
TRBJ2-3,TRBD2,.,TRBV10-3,CAISRPQGREDTDTQYF,TGTGCCATCAGCCGACCTCAGGGCCGGGAGGACACAGATACGCAGTATTTT
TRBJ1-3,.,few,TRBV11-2,CASSLAQGNTIYF,TGTGCCAGCAGCTTGGCTCAGGGAAACACCATATATTTT
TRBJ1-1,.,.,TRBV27,CASSSFTYRDRNTEAFF,TGTGCCAGCAGTTCCTTCACTTATAGAGACAGGAACACTGAAGCTTTCTTT
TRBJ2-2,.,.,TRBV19,CASSTPGNRELFF,TGTGCCAGTAGTACTCCAGGGAACCGGGAGCTGTTTTTT
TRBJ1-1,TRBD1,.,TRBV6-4,CASRETGHMNTEAFF,TGTGCCAGCAGGGAGACAGGGCACATGAACACTGAAGCTTTCTTT
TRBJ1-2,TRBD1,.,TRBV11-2,CASSSLLDRGRYNYGYTF,TGTGCCAGCAGCTCCCTCCTTGACAGGGGGCGATACAACTATGGCTACACCTTC
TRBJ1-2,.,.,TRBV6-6,CASSSGSGAYGYTF,TGTGCCAGCAGTAGCGGAAGCGGGGCTTATGGCTACACCTTC
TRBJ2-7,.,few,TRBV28,CASSSTATYEQYF,TGTGCCAGCAGCTCGACAGCCACCTACGAGCAGTACTTC
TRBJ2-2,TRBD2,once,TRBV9,CASSVVGTRDGGELFF,TGTGCCAGCAGCGTAGTCGGGACTAGGGATGGCGGGGAGCTGTTTTTT
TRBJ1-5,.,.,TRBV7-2,CASSLDLVRGRQPQHF,TGTGCCAGCAGCTTAGATCTCGTCAGGGGCAGACAGCCCCAGCATTTT
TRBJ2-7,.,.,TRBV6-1,CASSEPAAYEQYF,TGTGCCAGCAGTGAGCCCGCAGCCTACGAGCAGTACTTC
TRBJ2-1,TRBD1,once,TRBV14,CASSQETGVNEQFF,TGTGCCAGCAGCCAGGAGACAGGGGTCAATGAGCAGTTCTTC
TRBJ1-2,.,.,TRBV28,CASSFVAGEGYTF,TGTGCCAGCAGTTTTGTGGCCGGGGAAGGCTACACCTTC
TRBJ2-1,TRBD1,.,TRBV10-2,CASSESTGGPVYEQFF,TGCGCCAGCAGTGAGTCCACAGGGGGCCCAGTGTATGAGCAGTTCTTC
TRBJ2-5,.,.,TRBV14,CASSRRGGETQYF,TGTGCCAGCAGCCGCAGGGGTGGGGAGACCCAGTACTTC
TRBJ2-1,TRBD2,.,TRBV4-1,CASSQDASGAPREQFF,TGCGCCAGCAGCCAAGATGCGAGCGGGGCCCCGCGGGAGCAGTTCTTC